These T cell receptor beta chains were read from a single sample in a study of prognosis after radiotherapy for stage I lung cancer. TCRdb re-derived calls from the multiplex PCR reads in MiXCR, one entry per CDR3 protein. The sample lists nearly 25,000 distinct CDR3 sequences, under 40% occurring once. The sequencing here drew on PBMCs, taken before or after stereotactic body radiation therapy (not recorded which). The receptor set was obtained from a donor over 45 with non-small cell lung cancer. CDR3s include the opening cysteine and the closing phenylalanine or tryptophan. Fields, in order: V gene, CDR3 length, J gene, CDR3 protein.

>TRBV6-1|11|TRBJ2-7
CASSQGSEQYF
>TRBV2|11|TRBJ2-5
CASSEGETQYF
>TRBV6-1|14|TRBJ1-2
CASRPGQGPGGYTF
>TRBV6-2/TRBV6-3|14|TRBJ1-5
CASSYSTNRQPQHF
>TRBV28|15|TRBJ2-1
CASSSTGGSYNEQFF
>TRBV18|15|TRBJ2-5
CASSPRVLAGETQYF
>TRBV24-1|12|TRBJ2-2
CATSEHTGELFF
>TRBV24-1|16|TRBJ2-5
CANGSLAGDGGETQYF
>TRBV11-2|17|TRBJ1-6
CASSLVAGGSYNSPLHF
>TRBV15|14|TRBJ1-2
CATSRGYGNYGYTF
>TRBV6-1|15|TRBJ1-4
CASTRDRATNEKLFF
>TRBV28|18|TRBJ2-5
CASSLFGLAGGARETQYF
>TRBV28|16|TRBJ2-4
CASSPSRGGRGNIQYF
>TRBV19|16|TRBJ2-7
CASSTPGTGTSYEQYF
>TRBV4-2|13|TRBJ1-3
CASSQDMGNTIYF
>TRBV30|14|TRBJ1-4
CAWRSRTVNEKLFF
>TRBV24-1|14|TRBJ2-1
CATSGTGVGNEQFF
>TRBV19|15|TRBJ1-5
CASSISRDRDQPQHF
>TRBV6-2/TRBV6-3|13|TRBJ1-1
CASSPRMNTEAFF
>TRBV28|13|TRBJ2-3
CASSDGGTDTQYF
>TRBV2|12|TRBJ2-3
CASRANTDTQYF
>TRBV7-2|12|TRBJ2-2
CASSLARGELFF
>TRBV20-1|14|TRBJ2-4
CSATAGTGLNIQYF
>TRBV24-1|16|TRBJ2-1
CATSDFRQTGLNEQFF
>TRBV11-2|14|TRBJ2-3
CASSLDPRLNTQYF
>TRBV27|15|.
CASSLVPLRPDTQHF
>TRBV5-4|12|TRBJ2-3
CASSLEKGGQYF
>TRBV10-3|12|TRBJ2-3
CAIGGSDDTQYF
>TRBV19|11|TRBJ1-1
CASSPDWGAFF
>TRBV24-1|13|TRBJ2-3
CATSDSLADTQYF
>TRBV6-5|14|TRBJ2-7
CASRRGGKDYEQYF
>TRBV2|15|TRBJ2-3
CASSPQGGSTDTQYF
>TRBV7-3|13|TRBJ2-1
CASSLGLRNEQFF
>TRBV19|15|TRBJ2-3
CASSTSGRGSDTQYF
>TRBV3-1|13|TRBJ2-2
CATRTGGAGELFF
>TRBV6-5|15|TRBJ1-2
CASSYSRSGAYGYTF
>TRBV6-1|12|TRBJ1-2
CASRAGTDPYTF
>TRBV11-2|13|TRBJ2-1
CASSSDRYNEQFF
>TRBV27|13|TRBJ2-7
CASSLSRVGEQYF
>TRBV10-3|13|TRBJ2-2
CAIGTSGTGELFF
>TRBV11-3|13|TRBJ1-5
CASSLTSEQPQHF
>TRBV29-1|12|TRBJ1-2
CSVEAPMGGYTF
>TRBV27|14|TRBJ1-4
CASSFRQLNEKLFF
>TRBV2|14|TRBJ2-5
CASRLRDTQETQYF
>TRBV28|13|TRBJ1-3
CASIQGDGNTIYF
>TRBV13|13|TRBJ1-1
CASSLKGDPEAFF
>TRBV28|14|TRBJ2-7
CASSLIAPSYEQYF
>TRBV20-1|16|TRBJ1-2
CSANRGMGGGGYGYTF
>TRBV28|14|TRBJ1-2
CASSSRRGPYGYTF
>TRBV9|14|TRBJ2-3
CASSVVGSADTQYF
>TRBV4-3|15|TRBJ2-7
CASSQGVAGSYEQYF
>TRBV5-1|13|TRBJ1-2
CASSRQGREGYTF
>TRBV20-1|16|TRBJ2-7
CSASGIGASGIDEQYF
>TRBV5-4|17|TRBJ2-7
CASSPGLAGGLGYEQYF
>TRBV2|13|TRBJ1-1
CASSGVANTEAFF
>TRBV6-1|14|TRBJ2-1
CASRGTAGAGEQFF